This T cell receptor beta chain appears in the sequencing data of a study of patients and donors after allogeneic stem cell transplantation. Germline loops: CDR1 SEHNR, CDR2 FQNEAQ (reference sequence). The CDR3 sequence is 15 residues long. TCRdb recomputed calls from the RT-PCR reads with MiXCR, one row per CDR3 protein. The sample contains some 960,000 distinct CDR3 sequences, more than 15% of which appear only once. This clonotype was recorded a few times. At one end, the junction sequence differs from germline, possibly due to a read error. Material for sequencing was blood, either unsorted or a sorted T cell fraction (not recorded which). The chain employs TRBV7-9 and TRBJ2-1; 10 bases are shared with TRBD2. This TCR was recovered from a human donor who was either an allogeneic HSCT recipient or a stem cell or donor lymphocyte infusion donor (not recorded which). It is not recorded whose cells these are; they may come from a transplant donor. The CDR3 is CASSLAGERYNEQFF. The CDR3 DNA follows: TGTGCCAGCAGCCTAGCGGGAGAGCGGTACAATGAGCAGTTCTTC.